This T cell receptor beta chain emerged from a study of PD-1 blockade in classical Hodgkin lymphoma. Using immunoSEQ multiplex PCR, the repertoire was profiled, and TCRdb retains in-frame clones only, with some absent. Of around 23,000 clones listed, about 86% are singletons. Time point of the sample: newly diagnosed, previously untreated cHL patient sample. Through magnetic negative selection, CD8+ T cells were separated from PBMCs that had been thawed. CDR3 size: 15 residues. With 1 base removed from V and 2 bases from J, the gap between germline ends came to 9 bases. The germline gives CDR1 LNHNV, CDR2 YYDKDF (reference sequence).

The sequencing input was CD8+ T cells from blood. The sequence was collected from a human donor with classical Hodgkin lymphoma. The V gene is TRBV15, the J gene TRBJ2-1, with D possibly being TRBD2 (6 bases). The CDR3 loop is CATSRAKRAYNEQFF. The CDR3 DNA sequence: TGTGCCACCAGCAGAGCTAAGCGGGCCTACAATGAGCAGTTCTTC.